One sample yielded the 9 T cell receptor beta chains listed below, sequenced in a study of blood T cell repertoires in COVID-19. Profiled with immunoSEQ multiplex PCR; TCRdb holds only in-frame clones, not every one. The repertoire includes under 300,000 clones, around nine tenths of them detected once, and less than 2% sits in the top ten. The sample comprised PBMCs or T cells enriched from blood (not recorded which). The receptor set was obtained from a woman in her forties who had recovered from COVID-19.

The CDR3 region is CASRRGGSEGYTF. For the CDR3, the DNA is TGTGCCAGCAGGAGGGGAGGTTCGGAAGGCTACACCTTC. This chain joins TRBV25-1 and TRBJ1-2; tentatively, D is TRBD1 (5 bases). Per germline, CDR1 MGHDK and CDR2 SYGVNS. The CDR3 runs 13 residues. Deletions cut 6 bases from V and 8 bases from J, with 16 bases between.

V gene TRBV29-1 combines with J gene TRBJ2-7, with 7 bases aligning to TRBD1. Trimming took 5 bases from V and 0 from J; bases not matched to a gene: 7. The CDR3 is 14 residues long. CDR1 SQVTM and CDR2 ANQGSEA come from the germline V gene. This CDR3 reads CSVMDRPFSYEQYF. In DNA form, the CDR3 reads TGCAGCGTTATGGACAGGCCTTTCTCCTACGAGCAGTACTTC.

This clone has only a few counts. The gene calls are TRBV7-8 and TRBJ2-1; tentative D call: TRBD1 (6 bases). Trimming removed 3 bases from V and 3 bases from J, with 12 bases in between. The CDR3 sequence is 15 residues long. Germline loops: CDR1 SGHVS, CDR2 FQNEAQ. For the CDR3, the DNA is TGTGCCAGCAGCTTGAGCAGGGGATTCTACAATGAGCAGTTCTTC. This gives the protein CASSLSRGFYNEQFF.

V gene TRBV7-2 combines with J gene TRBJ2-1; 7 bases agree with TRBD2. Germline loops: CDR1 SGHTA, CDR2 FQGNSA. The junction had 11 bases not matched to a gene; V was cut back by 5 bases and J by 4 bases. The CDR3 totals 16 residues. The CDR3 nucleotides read TGTGCCAGCAGCCCCCGAGCGATAGCGGGTTACAATGAGCAGTTCTTC. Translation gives CASSPRAIAGYNEQFF.

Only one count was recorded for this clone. DNA for the CDR3: TGTGCCAGCAGCCAAAGGCGGCCTCCCTACGAGCAGTACTTC. This encodes CASSQRRPPYEQYF. The rearrangement joins TRBV14 to TRBJ2-7; no firm D call. The CDR3 totals 14 residues. CDR1 is SGHDN, CDR2 FVKESK, per germline. V was shortened by 2 bases and J by 2 bases, with 10 bases between the two germline ends.

The CDR3 nucleotides read TGCGCCAGCAGCCCCCCCGGGCAGGGTTCCAACACTGAAGCTTTCTTT. Amino acid sequence: CASSPPGQGSNTEAFF. The chain carries TRBV5-1 and TRBJ1-1; tentative D call: TRBD1 (5 bases). V lost 4 bases and J 2 bases, leaving 18 bases between the germline ends. Germline lookup yields CDR1 SGHRS and CDR2 YFSETQ. The CDR3 sequence is 16 residues long.

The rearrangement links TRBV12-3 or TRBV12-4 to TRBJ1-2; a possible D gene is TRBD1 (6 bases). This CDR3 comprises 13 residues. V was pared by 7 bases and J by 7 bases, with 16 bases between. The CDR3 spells CASTLGQGTGYTF. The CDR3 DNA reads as TGTGCCAGCACCCTGGGGCAGGGGACTGGCTACACCTTC.

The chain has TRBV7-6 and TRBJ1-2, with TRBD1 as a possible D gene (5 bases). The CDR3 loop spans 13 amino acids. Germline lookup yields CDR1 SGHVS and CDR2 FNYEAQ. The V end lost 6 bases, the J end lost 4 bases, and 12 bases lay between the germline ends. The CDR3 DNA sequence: TGTGCCAGCAGTTCGGACACCTCCTATGGCTACACCTTC. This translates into CASSSDTSYGYTF.

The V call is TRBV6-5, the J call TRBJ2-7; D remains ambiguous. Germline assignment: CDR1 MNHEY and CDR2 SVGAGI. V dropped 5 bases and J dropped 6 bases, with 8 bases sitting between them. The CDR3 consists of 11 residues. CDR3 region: CASSIVSEQYF. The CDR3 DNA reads TGTGCCAGCAGTATAGTAAGCGAGCAGTACTTC.